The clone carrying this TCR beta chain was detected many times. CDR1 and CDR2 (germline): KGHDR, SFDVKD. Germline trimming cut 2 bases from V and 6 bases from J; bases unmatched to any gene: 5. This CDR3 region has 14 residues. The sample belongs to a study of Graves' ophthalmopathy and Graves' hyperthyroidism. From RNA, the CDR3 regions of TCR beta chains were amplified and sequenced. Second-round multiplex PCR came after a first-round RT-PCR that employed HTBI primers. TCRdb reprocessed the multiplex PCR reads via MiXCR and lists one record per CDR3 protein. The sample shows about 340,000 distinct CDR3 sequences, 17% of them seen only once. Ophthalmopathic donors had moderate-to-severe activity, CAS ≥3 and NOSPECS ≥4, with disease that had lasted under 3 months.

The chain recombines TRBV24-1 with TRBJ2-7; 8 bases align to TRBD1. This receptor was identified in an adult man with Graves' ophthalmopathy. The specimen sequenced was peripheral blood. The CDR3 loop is CATSDSRTGTEQYF. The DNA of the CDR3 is TGTGCCACCAGTGATTCGAGGACAGGGACCGAGCAGTACTTC.